This is a list of T cell receptor beta chains from one sample in a study of cytomegalovirus exposure and HLA in healthy donors. The table came from immunoSEQ multiplex PCR; TCRdb's copy has only in-frame clones and leaves some out. The profile shows some 95,000 clones, 69% of them singletons. Source material: PBMCs. The receptors stem from a female donor in good health and CMV-seronegative. CDR3s include the opening cysteine and the closing phenylalanine or tryptophan. A D gene is named only where the DNA matches it firmly. Expanded clones are given a class, and other clones once, few, many or no size at all.

V gene	D gene	J gene	CDR3 length	clone size	CDR3 DNA	CDR3 protein
TRBV9	TRBD1	TRBJ2-1	15	few	TGTGCCAGCAGCGTAGGGTTCCAGGGGGCGAATGAGCAGTTCTTC	CASSVGFQGANEQFF
TRBV4-1	TRBD2	TRBJ2-7	14	few	TGCGCCAGCAGCCAAGCTCGGGGGGTATACGAGCAGTACTTC	CASSQARGVYEQYF
TRBV5-6	.	TRBJ1-6	14	.	TGTGCCAGCAGCTCCGGACAGATAAATTCACCCCTCCACTTT	CASSSGQINSPLHF
TRBV6-5	.	TRBJ1-1	14	.	TGTGCCAGCAGGCCCGCTGGGCACACTCTTGAAGCTTTCTTT	CASRPAGHTLEAFF
TRBV5-6	.	TRBJ2-7	14	.	TGTGCCAGCAGCTTGGCCTACAGGGTCCACGAGCAGTACTTC	CASSLAYRVHEQYF
TRBV27	TRBD2	TRBJ2-2	15	.	TGTGCCAGCAGGGGAGGGGCCCCTAGGACCGGGGAGCTGTTTTTT	CASRGGAPRTGELFF
TRBV27	TRBD1	TRBJ2-7	14	few	TGTGCCAGCAGTCAAATCACAGGGGGCTACGAGCAGTACTTC	CASSQITGGYEQYF
TRBV28	TRBD1	TRBJ1-4	16	.	TGTGCCAGCAGCTTAGCAGGGGGACTGGCTTCTTTAAAACTGTTTTTT	CASSLAGGLASLKLFF
TRBV30	TRBD2	TRBJ2-3	15	.	TGTGCCTGGACTACCCTAGCGGGGGGCCCTGATACGCAGTATTTT	CAWTTLAGGPDTQYF
TRBV19	.	TRBJ2-7	11	few	TGTGCCAGTCGCCAGGGCTACGAGCAGTACTTC	CASRQGYEQYF
TRBV29-1	TRBD1	TRBJ1-3	15	once	TGCAGCGTTGGAGGGGACAGGGTGGCTGGAAACACCATATATTTT	CSVGGDRVAGNTIYF
TRBV4-2	TRBD1	TRBJ1-3	14	.	TGTGCCAGCAGCCGGGACAGTTCTGGAAACACCATATATTTT	CASSRDSSGNTIYF
TRBV10-3	TRBD1	TRBJ1-1	13	.	TGTGCCATCAAGGGGACAGGGTCCACTGAAGCTTTCTTT	CAIKGTGSTEAFF
TRBV4-2	.	TRBJ2-7	14	.	TGTGCCAGCAGCCAAGATTGGAGATCCTACGAGCAGTACTTC	CASSQDWRSYEQYF
TRBV4-2	TRBD2	TRBJ2-3	16	.	TGTGCCAGCAGCCAAGGACTAGCGGGGCCCACAGATACGCAGTATTTT	CASSQGLAGPTDTQYF
TRBV6-5	.	TRBJ1-1	14	.	TGTGCCAGCAGGTACAGGGACATGAACACTGAAGCTTTCTTT	CASRYRDMNTEAFF
TRBV15	.	TRBJ2-7	15	.	TGTGCCACCAGCAGAGATGGCTCGCCGGGACTGGGCTTGTACTTC	CATSRDGSPGLGLYF
TRBV4-1	TRBD1	TRBJ2-7	18	once	TGCGCCAGCAGCCAAGATAGTACAGGGGCCGCCCTGAACTACGAGCAGTACTTC	CASSQDSTGAALNYEQYF
TRBV6-5	TRBD1	TRBJ1-2	14	.	TGTGCCAGCACCTCCCCAGGGGGGATATGGCTCTACACCTTC	CASTSPGGIWLYTF
TRBV14	.	TRBJ1-2	17	.	TGTGCCAGCAGCCAAGAAAGGGGGACACTTCACCCCTATGGCTACACCTTC	CASSQERGTLHPYGYTF
TRBV14	.	TRBJ2-5	16	.	TGTGCCAGCAGCCAAGATGTGAGTTCGGGCCAAGAGACCCAGTACTTC	CASSQDVSSGQETQYF
TRBV21-1	.	TRBJ1-2	9	few	TGTGCCAGCACTACTGGCTACACCTTC	CASTTGYTF
TRBV10-3	.	TRBJ1-2	13	.	TGTGCCATCAGTGAGGGAGGCCCTTATGGCTACACCTTC	CAISEGGPYGYTF
TRBV5-5	.	TRBJ1-5	13	.	TGTGCCAGCAGCCTTTATAGCAATCAGCCCCAGCATTTT	CASSLYSNQPQHF
TRBV5-4	TRBD2	TRBJ2-3	18	once	TGTGCCAGCAGCTTGGAACTAACGGGGGGGGAAAGTACAGATACGCAGTATTTT	CASSLELTGGESTDTQYF
TRBV10-3	TRBD2	TRBJ2-1	14	few	TGTGCCATCAGTACTAGCGGGGGGGCCGGTGAGCAGTTCTTC	CAISTSGGAGEQFF
TRBV18	.	TRBJ1-5	14	.	TGTGCCAGCTCATCGTACAGTAGCAATCAGCCCCAGCATTTT	CASSSYSSNQPQHF
TRBV4-3	.	TRBJ2-6	16	.	TGCGCCAGCAGCCAAATGGGGGCGGCTGGGGCCAACGTCCTGACTTTC	CASSQMGAAGANVLTF
TRBV7-2	.	TRBJ2-3	14	.	TGTGCCAGCGCCAATTGGGGGGGCGCAGATACGCAGTATTTT	CASANWGGADTQYF
TRBV30	.	TRBJ1-4	14	.	TGTGCCTGGAGTGTGGGAGCAACTAATGAAAAACTGTTTTTT	CAWSVGATNEKLFF
TRBV7-2	.	TRBJ1-3	13	.	TGTGCCAGCAGTTCAGGGGCCGGAAACACCATATATTTT	CASSSGAGNTIYF
TRBV25-1	.	TRBJ2-3	14	.	TGTGCCAGCAGTGATTTGGGCAGCACAGATACGCAGTATTTT	CASSDLGSTDTQYF
TRBV7-9	TRBD2	TRBJ2-1	15	.	TGTGCCAGCAGCTCAACGGGACTAGTCGTCAATGAGCAGTTCTTC	CASSSTGLVVNEQFF
TRBV5-1	.	TRBJ2-3	13	.	TGCGCCAGCAGCTTGCCGAGCACAGATACGCAGTATTTT	CASSLPSTDTQYF
TRBV2	.	TRBJ2-1	13	once	TGTGCCAGCGTGAGCGGAACCTACAATGAGCAGTTCTTC	CASVSGTYNEQFF
TRBV6-5	TRBD1	TRBJ1-2	14	.	TGTGCCAGCAGCCCACTTCGGACAGGCGGTGGCTACACCTTC	CASSPLRTGGGYTF
TRBV7-8	TRBD2	TRBJ2-1	14	.	TGTGCCAGCACCCCGGGAGGATCAAACAATGAGCAGTTCTTC	CASTPGGSNNEQFF
TRBV11-2	TRBD2	TRBJ2-3	17	.	TGTGCCAGCAGCTCCCCGGGAGGGGTCGGTAACACAGATACGCAGTATTTT	CASSSPGGVGNTDTQYF
TRBV6-1	.	TRBJ2-5	15	.	TGTGCCAGCAGTGACTGGCTCCACGGGGGAGAGACCCAGTACTTC	CASSDWLHGGETQYF
TRBV29-1	.	TRBJ2-2	11	.	TGCAGCGTTGTGAGGACCGGGGAGCTGTTTTTT	CSVVRTGELFF
TRBV27	.	TRBJ2-3	14	few	TGTGCCAGCTTTCCGACAGGCCTGATGAATACGCAGTATTTT	CASFPTGLMNTQYF
TRBV4-1	TRBD2	TRBJ2-1	15	.	TGCGCCAGCAGCCCACTAGCGGCCCCCTACAATGAGCAGTTCTTC	CASSPLAAPYNEQFF
TRBV11-2	.	TRBJ2-3	15	few	TGTGCCAGCAGCTTAGCTACAGGATCCACAGATACGCAGTATTTT	CASSLATGSTDTQYF
TRBV25-1	TRBD2	TRBJ2-1	16	once	TGTGCCAGCAGTGACCCCGTAGCGGGAGATTTCGATGAGCAGTTCTTC	CASSDPVAGDFDEQFF
TRBV5-5	TRBD1	TRBJ1-5	15	.	TGTGCCAGCAGCGGGTCGACAGGGTCTCGTCAGCCCCAGCATTTT	CASSGSTGSRQPQHF
TRBV6-1	.	TRBJ2-3	15	.	TGTGCCAGCAGTACCGGTAGCGGATCCACAGATACGCAGTATTTT	CASSTGSGSTDTQYF